The 15 T cell receptor beta chains below come from one sample, sequenced in a study of blood T cell repertoires in COVID-19. Assay: immunoSEQ multiplex PCR; the TCRdb copy retains only in-frame clones and omits some. The table records some 300,000 clones, roughly 88% of them present only once. Sequencing was carried out using peripheral blood. Every receptor here comes from a woman aged 25 to 39 who had recovered from COVID-19.

The rearrangement links TRBV6-1 to TRBJ2-3; no firm D call. The CDR3 consists of 15 residues. V was trimmed by 3 bases and J by 1 base, leaving 11 bases between them. Germline CDR1 and CDR2: MNHNS and SASEGT. Here the CDR3 DNA reads TGTGCCAGCAGTGAGACTTTTAAAGGCACAGATACGCAGTATTTT. This gives the protein CASSETFKGTDTQYF.

The chain couples TRBV18 to TRBJ1-5; D not resolved. This CDR3 comprises 13 residues. Germline values: CDR1 KGHSH, CDR2 LQKENI. Trimming cost V 6 bases and J 1 base, with 7 bases left between them. This chain's CDR3 is CASSPGSNQPQHF. Written as DNA, the CDR3 is TGTGCCAGCTCCCCCGGGAGCAATCAGCCCCAGCATTTT.

The chain links TRBV29-1 to TRBJ2-3, with 10 bases identical to TRBD2. Trimming at V came to 5 bases and at J to 1 base, leaving 0 bases not matched to a gene. This CDR3 has 13 residues. Germline CDR1 and CDR2: SQVTM and ANQGSEA. The CDR3 DNA is TGCAGCGTTACTAGCGGGGGCACAGATACGCAGTATTTT. It encodes CSVTSGGTDTQYF.

The V call is TRBV7-6, the J call TRBJ1-2; 9 bases align to TRBD1. This CDR3 is built from 17 residues. Unmatched junction bases numbered 17, after V lost 5 bases and J lost 7 bases. In germline, CDR1 is SGHVS, CDR2 FNYEAQ. The CDR3 DNA reads as TGTGCCAGCAGCCAGGGTCCGGGACAGGGTCAGTCGGGTGGCTACACCTTC. Protein: CASSQGPGQGQSGGYTF.

This rearrangement joins TRBV19 to TRBJ2-1, with unresolved D. V was trimmed by 7 bases and J by 6 bases, leaving 19 bases between them. Germline CDR1 is LNHDA and CDR2 is SQIVND (reference sequence). The CDR3 is 15 amino acids. In nucleotides, the CDR3 is TGTGCCAGTACCTTAAGGTTTGTGCAGGCCAATGAGCAGTTCTTC. It encodes CASTLRFVQANEQFF. Filled out from reference TRBV19 and TRBJ2-1, the complete variable domain reads DGGITQSPKYLFRKEGQNVTLSCEQNLNHDAMYWYRQDPGQGLRLIYYSQIVNDFQKGDIAEGYSVSREKKESFPLTVTSAQKNPTAFYLCASTLRFVQANEQFFGPGTRLTVL.

In this sample, this clone turned up once. J is TRBJ2-7 and V is TRBV28; maybe TRBD1 (6 bases). Germline loops: CDR1 MDHEN, CDR2 SYDVKM. The CDR3 is 16 residues long. The germline V and J ends were trimmed by 5 bases and 6 bases, with 23 bases remaining between them. CDR3 nucleotides: TGTGCCAGCAGTATACTAACAGGGATAGGAGTTGGCGAGCAGTACTTC. Encoded protein: CASSILTGIGVGEQYF.

This clone occurred once. The chain combines TRBV4-3 with TRBJ1-6; D remains ambiguous. Per the germline V gene, CDR1 is LGHNA and CDR2 is YSLEER. The CDR3 has 11 amino acids. V lost 5 bases and J 12 bases, leaving 8 bases between the germline ends. CDR3 loop: CASSSPGPLHF. The DNA for the CDR3 is TGCGCCAGCAGCTCCCCCGGACCCCTCCACTTT.

This chain connects TRBV9 to TRBJ2-2; D not certain. Germline lookup yields CDR1 SGDLS and CDR2 YYNGEE. The V gene lost 4 bases and the J gene lost 0 bases, with 7 bases spanning the gap. The CDR3 consists of 14 residues. The CDR3, as DNA: TGTGCCAGCAGCCTAAGTACGAACACCGGGGAGCTGTTTTTT. It translates to CASSLSTNTGELFF.

The chain has TRBV9 and TRBJ1-2; D not resolved. The V and J ends lost 4 bases and 0 bases respectively, with 7 bases between them. Germline V gene sequence: CDR1 SGDLS, CDR2 YYNGEE. The CDR3 runs 13 residues. CDR3 coding DNA: TGTGCCAGCAGCCCAACAGCTAACTATGGCTACACCTTC. This codes for CASSPTANYGYTF.

The V and J genes are TRBV4-1 and TRBJ2-3, with 8 bases aligning to TRBD2. The CDR3 runs 18 residues. Germline lookup yields CDR1 MGHRA and CDR2 YSYEKL. V trimming: 0 bases; J trimming: 0 bases; junction bases outside the gene matches: 8. As DNA, the CDR3 is TGCGCCAGCAGCCAAGACCCCACCAGCGGGAGAAGCACAGATACGCAGTATTTT. Protein product: CASSQDPTSGRSTDTQYF.

This chain joins TRBV5-6 and TRBJ1-4; D gene ambiguous. Trimming removed 0 bases at V and 7 bases at J, with 10 bases between. Germline loops: CDR1 SGHDT, CDR2 YYEEEE. The CDR3 is 14 residues long. The CDR3: CASSLGHPSEKLFF. CDR3 DNA sequence: TGTGCCAGCAGCTTGGGACACCCTTCTGAAAAACTGTTTTTT.

V gene TRBV18 combines with J gene TRBJ1-6; tentative D call: TRBD1 (6 bases). Per the germline V gene, CDR1 is KGHSH and CDR2 is LQKENI. V was trimmed by 3 bases and J by 5 bases, leaving 17 bases between them. CDR3 length equals 17 residues. DNA for the CDR3: TGTGCCAGCTCACCTTCCGGGACAACCACCGATAATTCACCCCTCCACTTT. Its protein product is CASSPSGTTTDNSPLHF.

This chain joins TRBV9 and TRBJ2-4; TRBD1 matches 9 bases. V was pared by 3 bases and J by 8 bases, with 6 bases of the junction left unmatched. The CDR3 covers 14 residues. Germline-derived CDR1 and CDR2 are SGDLS and YYNGEE. CDR3 DNA sequence: TGTGCCAGCAGCGCTCAGACAGGGGGGGACATTCAGTACTTC. Its protein is CASSAQTGGDIQYF. The full variable domain, in which reference TRBV9 and TRBJ2-4 provide the parts outside the CDR3, is DSGVTQTPKHLITATGQRVTLRCSPRSGDLSVYWYQQSLDQGLQFLIQYYNGEERAKGNILERFSAQQFPDLHSELNLSSLELGDSALYFCASSAQTGGDIQYFGAGTRLSVL.

V gene TRBV4-3 combines with J gene TRBJ2-5; no clear D. The V gene's germline CDR1 is LGHNA and CDR2 YSLEER. V was clipped by 1 base and J by 4 bases, with 7 bases between them. This CDR3 region has 13 residues. CDR3 amino acids: CASSQAVRETQYF. As DNA, the CDR3 is TGCGCCAGCAGCCAAGCGGTGAGAGAGACCCAGTACTTC.

The rearrangement links TRBV5-4 to TRBJ2-1; 8 bases map to TRBD2. The trim removed 2 bases at V and 3 bases at J, leaving 4 bases unmatched. CDR1 SGHNT and CDR2 YYREEE come from the germline V gene (reference sequence). The CDR3 totals 15 residues. The CDR3 here is CASSFSGANYNEQFF. CDR3 DNA sequence: TGTGCCAGCAGCTTTAGCGGGGCGAACTACAATGAGCAGTTCTTC.